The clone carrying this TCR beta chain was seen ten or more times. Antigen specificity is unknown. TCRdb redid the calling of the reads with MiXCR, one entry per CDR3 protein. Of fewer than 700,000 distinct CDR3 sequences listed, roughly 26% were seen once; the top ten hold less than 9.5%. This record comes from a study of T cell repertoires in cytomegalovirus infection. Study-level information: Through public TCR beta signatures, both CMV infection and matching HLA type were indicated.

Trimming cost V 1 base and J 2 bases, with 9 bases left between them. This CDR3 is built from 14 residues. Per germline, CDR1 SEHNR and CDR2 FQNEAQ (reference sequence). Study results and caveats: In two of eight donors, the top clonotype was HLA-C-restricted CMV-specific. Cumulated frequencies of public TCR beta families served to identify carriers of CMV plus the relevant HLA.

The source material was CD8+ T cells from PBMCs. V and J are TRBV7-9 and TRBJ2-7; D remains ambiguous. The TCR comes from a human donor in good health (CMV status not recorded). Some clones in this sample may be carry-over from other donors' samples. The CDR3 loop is CASSLVVGPYEQYF. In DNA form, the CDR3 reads TGTGCCAGCAGCTTAGTCGTCGGTCCCTACGAGCAGTACTTC. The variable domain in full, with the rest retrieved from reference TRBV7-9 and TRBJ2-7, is DTGVSQNPRHKITKRGQNVTFRCDPISEHNRLYWYRQTLGQGPEFLTYFQNEAQLEKSRLLSDRFSAERPKGSFSTLEIQRTEQGDSAMYLCASSLVVGPYEQYFGPGTRLTVT.